This T cell receptor beta chain came from a study of vaccination and CD4 T cells after COVID-19. Whole-study context: Overlapping SARS-CoV-2, HCoV-NL63, HCoV-OC43 and HCoV-229E spike peptides were used to stimulate cells.

As to this clonotype: Its antigen is undetermined.

CDR3 length equals 15 residues. Trimming took 1 base from V and 6 from J, leaving 15 bases between them. Germline CDR1 is SGHTA and CDR2 is FQGNSA. Sequencing of cultured CD4+ T cell DNA used the Oncomine TCR Beta short-read assay. One entry per CDR3 protein, called by TCRdb with MiXCR from the PCR reads. The sample has thousands of distinct CDR3 sequences, 65% to 70% seen once. The treatment denotes: approximately 9-day PBMC culture with coronavirus spike peptide pools or control peptides (ViraFEST assay). Dates of PCR positivity, March to December 2020, preceded the US Alpha, Beta and Delta variants.

The V gene is TRBV7-2, the J gene TRBJ2-5; tentative D call: TRBD1 (5 bases). The receptor comes from a human donor who had recovered from COVID-19. The specimen comprised CD4+ T cells from blood, cultured in vitro, sampled before SARS-CoV-2 vaccination. CDR3 coding DNA: TGTGCCAGCAGCTTAGACAAGGGGCGGTTAAAGACCCAGTACTTC. This codes for CASSLDKGRLKTQYF. Full variable domain (remainder filled in from reference TRBV7-2 and TRBJ2-5): GAGVSQSPSNKVTEKGKDVELRCDPISGHTALYWYRQSLGQGLEFLIYFQGNSAPDKSGLPSDRFSAERTGGSVSTLTIQRTQQEDSAVYLCASSLDKGRLKTQYFGPGTRLLVL.